The subject of this entry is one TCR beta chain. Its specificity is unknown. This specimen comes from a study of long-term antiretroviral therapy in people with HIV. Study-wide results and limits: It was observed that HIV repertoires exhibited narrower CDR3 length ranges than controls.

J lost 5 bases, V lost 0 bases, and 7 bases had no gene match. The CDR3 totals 16 residues. The germline gives CDR1 SGDLS, CDR2 YYNGEE. Runs used v3.0 of the immunoSEQ assay and were done at survey level. The method was immunoSEQ multiplex PCR; TCRdb's version includes in-frame clones alone and lacks a portion of them. The sample carries 45,000 or so clones, about 96% recorded once. Each contributor possessed a minimum of one pre-ART and a minimum of two post-ART PBMC samples. The chain recombines TRBV9 with TRBJ2-2; 7 bases agree with TRBD2. Specimen: unsorted PBMCs, collected 3.7 years after starting antiretroviral therapy. The TCR was taken from a woman aged 45-65 years with HIV. CDR3 in DNA: TGTGCCAGCAGCGTAGTTAAAGCGGGGAATACCGGGGAGCTGTTTTTT. As protein: CASSVVKAGNTGELFF.